Following are 8 T cell receptor beta chains from one sample sequenced in a study of shared clonotypes between healthy human individuals. Sequencing used immunoSEQ multiplex PCR; TCRdb keeps in-frame clones, though not all of them. Among 2 million to 2.5 million clones listed, 80% to 95% were seen once. Sequenced material: naive CD4+ T cells from PBMCs. Sample subset: CD45RA+ positively selected. These receptors were obtained from a man aged 18 to 30 in good health. Some clones in this sample may be carry-over from other donors' samples.

The chain joins TRBV28 to TRBJ1-1, with D perhaps matching TRBD1 (6 bases). Trimming pared 5 bases from V and 0 bases from J, leaving 13 bases between. The V gene's germline CDR1 is MDHEN and CDR2 SYDVKM. This CDR3 is built from 15 residues. CDR3 amino acids: CASSTRQVLNTEAFF. The CDR3 bases are TGTGCCAGCAGTACCCGACAGGTCTTGAACACTGAAGCTTTCTTT.

Here the CDR3 reads CSVDDRQLANEQYF. The CDR3 DNA reads TGCAGCGTTGATGACAGACAACTGGCGAACGAGCAGTACTTC. The chain is built from TRBV29-1 and TRBJ2-7, with D maybe TRBD1 (5 bases). Germline assignment: CDR1 SQVTM and CDR2 ANQGSEA. This CDR3 contains 14 residues. Between the trimmed V and J ends, which lost 3 bases and 5 bases, there was a span of 17 bases.

The chain couples TRBV7-2 to TRBJ2-7; D is undetermined. The V end lost 6 bases, the J end lost 3 bases, and 12 bases lay between the germline ends. CDR3 length equals 13 residues. Germline CDR1 is SGHTA and CDR2 is FQGNSA. This CDR3 reads CASRPAPRYEQYF. The CDR3 DNA sequence: TGTGCCAGCAGGCCTGCTCCGCGCTACGAGCAGTACTTC. The variable domain in full, with the rest retrieved from reference TRBV7-2 and TRBJ2-7, is GAGVSQSPSNKVTEKGKDVELRCDPISGHTALYWYRQSLGQGLEFLIYFQGNSAPDKSGLPSDRFSAERTGGSVSTLTIQRTQQEDSAVYLCASRPAPRYEQYFGPGTRLTVT.

Worth noting for this clone: The same CDR3 can be traced to other DNA sequences in this sample. J is TRBJ2-1 and V is TRBV4-2; no clear D. V lost 1 base and J 2 bases, leaving 3 bases between the germline ends. The CDR3 spans 13 residues. The germline V gene encodes CDR1 LGHNA and CDR2 YNFKEQ. CDR3 residues: CASSQAPYNEQFF. The CDR3, as DNA: TGTGCCAGCAGCCAAGCCCCCTACAATGAGCAGTTCTTC.

This chain joins TRBV5-1 and TRBJ2-3; 8 positions match TRBD1. Germline CDR1 SGHRS, CDR2 YFSETQ. This CDR3 spans 16 amino acids. V was clipped by 4 bases and J by 6 bases; unmatched bases: 13. The CDR3 is CASSPALAGGRDTQYF. Written as DNA, the CDR3 is TGCGCCAGCAGCCCCGCCCTGGCAGGGGGCAGGGATACGCAGTATTTT.

This sequence joins TRBV7-8 and TRBJ1-1; D perhaps matches TRBD1 (5 bases). CDR3 length equals 14 residues. The germline CDR1 and CDR2 sequences are SGHVS and FQNEAQ. V shed 5 bases and J shed 0 bases, with 10 bases lying between them. The CDR3 loop is CASSVGTLNTEAFF. CDR3 nucleotides: TGTGCCAGCAGCGTCGGGACCCTGAACACTGAAGCTTTCTTT.

The V gene is TRBV18, the J gene TRBJ1-1, with D possibly matching TRBD1 (5 bases). V lost 3 bases to trimming and J lost 8 bases, with 16 bases between them. Germline-derived CDR1 and CDR2 are KGHSH and LQKENI. CDR3 length: 14 residues. For the CDR3, the DNA is TGTGCCAGCTCACCCGGACGAGGGGCGCTGGAAGCTTTCTTT. This encodes CASSPGRGALEAFF.

Notes on this clone: The sample holds other DNA sequences that translate to the same CDR3. The CDR3 DNA follows: TGTGCCAGCTCCTCAGGGGCCTTGAACACTGAAGCTTTCTTT. Residues: CASSSGALNTEAFF. The chain carries TRBV28 and TRBJ1-1, with a possible D match to TRBD1 (6 bases). CDR1 MDHEN and CDR2 SYDVKM come from the germline V gene. V was pared by 8 bases and J by 0 bases, with 13 bases between. This CDR3 has 14 residues.